Sequencing of this T cell receptor (beta chain) was carried out in a study of graft-versus-host responses after intestinal transplantation. About the study: Multivisceral, liver-intestinal, or isolated intestinal transplants were received by the recipients. All recipients were given anti-thymocyte globulin induction, and tacrolimus and steroids were then administered for roughly three years.

Study-wide findings and caveats: GvH clonotypes were identified within recipient marrow, with a subset emerging first in ileum or blood. Those patients showing graft-donor T cell macrochimerism displayed high graft-versus-host to host-versus-graft clonal ratios in allografts.

About this clone: Antigen unknown.

TCRdb's table, derived via immunoSEQ multiplex PCR, lists solely in-frame clones and lacks some. The sample records fewer than 100,000 clones, 86% being singletons. V gave up 1 base and J gave up 5 bases, with 12 bases separating them. Germline values: CDR1 SGDLS, CDR2 YYNGEE. The CDR3 has 14 residues. The V call is TRBV9, the J call TRBJ2-5, with D unclear. This receptor was obtained from a human patient who received an intestinal transplant, so some T cells may come from the graft donor. Sequenced here: PBMCs, sampled 255 days after intestinal transplant. CDR3 DNA: TGTGCCAGCAGCGTATGGGGTCTAGGTGAGACCCAGTACTTC. Its translation is CASSVWGLGETQYF.